Listed here are 25 T cell receptor beta chains from one sample, sequenced in a study of Ad26.COV2.S vaccination and SARS-CoV-2 variants. TCRdb's table, derived via immunoSEQ multiplex PCR, lists solely in-frame clones and lacks some. This sample has a few hundred thousand clones, with 83% found just once. Treatment meaning: 19 received Ad26.COV2.S at low or high dose, single or two shots; about 5 received placebo; per-sample allocation not given. Sampling happened 63 days after the first vaccine or placebo injection. Here the sequenced sample was peripheral blood, taken in a trial of Ad26.COV2.S vaccine versus placebo. These receptors were collected from a person aged 18-60 years who received the Ad26.COV2.S COVID-19 vaccine or a placebo.

The V gene is TRBV7-2, the J gene TRBJ2-2; D is uncertain. Trimming cost V 8 bases and J 0 bases, with 10 bases left between them. The CDR3 covers 14 residues. The germline V gene encodes CDR1 SGHTA and CDR2 FQGNSA. CDR3 region: CASSYTPNTGELFF. The CDR3 nucleotides are TGTGCCAGCTCTTATACTCCGAACACCGGGGAGCTGTTTTTT.

This rearrangement joins TRBV10-3 to TRBJ2-1, with 8 bases that match TRBD2. CDR1 is ENHRY, CDR2 SYGVKD, per germline. The junction had 5 bases not matched to a gene; V was cut back by 2 bases and J by 8 bases. There are 14 residues in the CDR3. CDR3 bases: TGTGCCATCAGTGAGCCTCAGACTAGCGATGAGCAGTTCTTC. Its protein product is CAISEPQTSDEQFF.

The chain combines TRBV19 with TRBJ1-1; D is undetermined. V was pared by 3 bases and J by 6 bases, with 14 bases between. Germline lookup yields CDR1 LNHDA and CDR2 SQIVND (reference sequence). The CDR3 has 14 amino acids. The chain's CDR3 is CASSMGFMASEAFF. DNA of the CDR3: TGTGCCAGTAGTATGGGGTTTATGGCCTCTGAAGCTTTCTTT.

The chain is built from TRBV27 and TRBJ1-1; no definite D call. Germline V lookup: CDR1 MNHEY, CDR2 SMNVEV (reference sequence). The CDR3 is 16 amino acids. V gave up 4 bases and J gave up 3 bases, with 18 bases separating them. DNA of the CDR3: TGTGCCAGCAGTTCCGGCAGTGGGCAGTGGGACACTGAAGCTTTCTTT. Its translation: CASSSGSGQWDTEAFF.

The V call is TRBV5-1, the J call TRBJ1-5; TRBD1 is a possible D gene (5 bases). CDR3 size: 15 residues. Trimming left V 4 bases short and J 2 bases short, with 13 bases between. Germline V gene lookup returns CDR1 SGHRS and CDR2 YFSETQ. CDR3 in amino acids: CASSPGRDGNQPQHF. The CDR3 region has the DNA TGCGCCAGCAGCCCCGGACGGGACGGCAATCAGCCCCAGCATTTT.

The chain carries TRBV29-1 and TRBJ1-1, with 8 bases identical to TRBD1. The germline CDR1 and CDR2 sequences are SQVTM and ANQGSEA. CDR3 size: 14 residues. V lost 6 bases and J lost 8; bases outside the gene matches: 14. CDR3 DNA: TGCAGCGTACCTTTACAGGGGGACGAGGGCGAAGCTTTCTTT. Its protein product is CSVPLQGDEGEAFF.

This clone was counted a few times. V gene TRBV4-1 combines with J gene TRBJ1-1; maybe TRBD1 (5 bases). The CDR3 has 15 residues. The germline V and J ends were trimmed by 0 bases and 8 bases, with 16 bases remaining between them. Germline CDR1 and CDR2: MGHRA and YSYEKL. The CDR3 spells CASSQEWSGGIEAFF. The CDR3 DNA is TGCGCCAGCAGCCAAGAATGGTCGGGGGGAATAGAAGCTTTCTTT.

V is TRBV19 and J is TRBJ1-5; TRBD1 might be the D (6 bases). V lost 11 bases, J lost 5 bases, and 16 bases lay in between. The germline CDR1 and CDR2 sequences are LNHDA and SQIVND (reference sequence). The CDR3 length is 13 residues. For the CDR3, the DNA is TGTGCCGGCCATTCGGGGGGGCATCAGCCCCAGCATTTT. Translating it yields CAGHSGGHQPQHF.

The chain links TRBV6-2 or TRBV6-3 to TRBJ2-7; 7 bases agree with TRBD2. CDR1 and CDR2 (germline): MNHEY, SVGEGT. Trimming removed 0 bases from V and 4 bases from J; junction bases left unmatched: 6. The CDR3 consists of 15 residues. CDR3 in DNA: TGTGCCAGCAGTTACTCCAGCGGGGTTTATTACGAGCAGTACTTC. It yields the protein CASSYSSGVYYEQYF.

The chain has TRBV7-2 and TRBJ2-2, with D possibly called TRBD1 or TRBD2 (5 bases each). This CDR3 comprises 13 residues. Germline V gene data show CDR1 as SGHTA and CDR2 as FQGNSA. V was pared by 3 bases and J by 6 bases, with 8 bases between. This CDR3 is CASSFRGAGELFF. CDR3 nucleotides: TGTGCCAGCAGCTTTCGGGGCGCCGGGGAGCTGTTTTTT.

DNA of the CDR3: TGCGCCAGCAGCTCGCAGGGGGTTATGAACACTGAAGCTTTCTTT. Its translation is CASSSQGVMNTEAFF. This rearrangement joins TRBV5-1 to TRBJ1-1; TRBD1 aligns across 7 bases. Looked up from germline, CDR1 is SGHRS and CDR2 is YFSETQ. This CDR3 is 15 amino acids long. Losses at the gene ends were 3 bases for V and 0 bases for J; bases not matched to a gene: 5. The full variable domain, in which reference TRBV5-1 and TRBJ1-1 provide the parts outside the CDR3, is KAGVTQTPRYLIKTRGQQVTLSCSPISGHRSVSWYQQTPGQGLQFLFEYFSETQRNKGNFPGRFSGRQFSNSRSEMNVSTLELGDSALYLCASSSQGVMNTEAFFGQGTRLTVV.

Here the CDR3 DNA reads TGTGCCAGCAGCGCCGGACAATCGAACACCGGGGAGCTGTTTTTT. The encoded protein is CASSAGQSNTGELFF. The rearrangement joins TRBV6-5 to TRBJ2-2, with a weak D call TRBD1 (5 bases). This CDR3 has 15 amino acids. Trimming cost V 6 bases and J 0 bases, with 11 bases left between them. Germline V gives CDR1 MNHEY, CDR2 SVGAGI.

The chain combines TRBV7-9 with TRBJ2-3; 9 bases map to TRBD2. CDR1 is SEHNR, CDR2 FQNEAQ, per germline (reference sequence). The CDR3 sequence is 16 residues long. The ends lost 5 bases at V and 2 bases at J; junction bases unmatched: 8. The CDR3 DNA follows: TGTGCCAGCAGCCCGGGACTAGCTTTTCCCACAGATACGCAGTATTTT. This sequence encodes CASSPGLAFPTDTQYF.

This clone has more than one count but fewer than ten. The chain uses TRBV5-1 and TRBJ2-7, with TRBD1 matching 9 bases. Germline CDR1 reads SGHRS; CDR2 reads YFSETQ. With 0 bases clipped from V and 5 bases from J, the junction kept 9 bases outside the gene matches. This CDR3 is built from 16 residues. The CDR3 bases are TGCGCCAGCAGCTTGGCCCGCGGGACAGGGTCCCACGAGCAGTACTTC. As protein: CASSLARGTGSHEQYF.

J is TRBJ2-7 and V is TRBV11-2, with 11 bases matching TRBD1. Germline V CDR1 and CDR2: SGHAT, FQNNGV. The CDR3 has 14 amino acids. With 3 bases clipped from V and 5 bases from J, the junction kept 3 bases outside the gene matches. This CDR3 reads CASSLGQGVNEQYF. The CDR3 DNA reads TGTGCCAGCAGCTTGGGACAGGGGGTCAACGAGCAGTACTTC.

V and J are TRBV6-5 and TRBJ2-1; the D gene is possibly TRBD2 (6 bases). This CDR3 region has 12 residues. V was pared by 10 bases and J by 4 bases, with 11 bases between. Germline V lookup: CDR1 MNHEY, CDR2 SVGAGI. The CDR3 nucleotides are TGTGCCACTTGGGGGGTGTACAATGAGCAGTTCTTC. It encodes CATWGVYNEQFF.

The DNA for the CDR3 is TGTGCCAGCAGCGAATTGGATACGCAGTATTTT. Protein product: CASSELDTQYF. This chain links TRBV16 with TRBJ2-3; D is uncertain. From germline, CDR1 is KGHSY and CDR2 FQNENV. There are 11 residues in the CDR3. The V gene lost 5 bases and the J gene lost 6 bases, with 6 bases spanning the gap.

The rearrangement uses TRBV7-2 and TRBJ1-4; TRBD1 matches at 8 bases. CDR1 and CDR2 (germline): SGHTA, FQGNSA. The CDR3 loop spans 13 amino acids. The V gene end was trimmed by 3 bases and the J gene end by 7 bases; junction bases not matched to a gene: 1. CDR3 region: CASSFGQGEKLFF. CDR3 nucleotides: TGTGCCAGCAGCTTCGGACAGGGTGAAAAACTGTTTTTT.

The J gene is TRBJ2-3, the V gene TRBV7-9; no firm D call. The CDR3 is 15 amino acids. Trimming left V 4 bases short and J 1 base short, with 12 bases between. Germline CDR1 SEHNR, CDR2 FQNEAQ (reference sequence). The CDR3: CASSSTPGRTDTQYF. The CDR3 DNA is TGTGCCAGCAGCTCTACCCCTGGGCGCACAGATACGCAGTATTTT.

This rearrangement joins TRBV5-4 to TRBJ2-7, with 9 bases aligning to TRBD2. The CDR3 covers 16 residues. Germline trimming cut 3 bases from V and 2 bases from J; bases unmatched to any gene: 9. The germline CDR1 and CDR2 sequences are SGHNT and YYREEE (reference sequence). CDR3 protein: CASSSPRASGTYEQYF. In DNA, the CDR3 is TGTGCCAGCAGCTCCCCTCGGGCTAGCGGGACCTACGAGCAGTACTTC.

The V and J genes are TRBV4-2 and TRBJ2-1; D is perhaps TRBD1 (6 bases). The V gene lost 0 bases and the J gene lost 7 bases, with 13 bases spanning the gap. The CDR3 contains 15 residues. Germline loops: CDR1 LGHNA, CDR2 YNFKEQ. The CDR3 DNA reads TGTGCCAGCAGCCAAGAGTGGGGGCCGGGGAATGAGCAGTTCTTC. This sequence encodes CASSQEWGPGNEQFF.

With respect to this clone: Other DNA sequences in this specimen translate into the identical CDR3. The V call is TRBV3-1 (or the pseudogene TRBV3-2), the J call TRBJ1-2; no clear D. The CDR3 spans 12 residues. V lost 3 bases and J 1 base, leaving 3 bases between the germline ends. Per germline, CDR1 LGHDT and CDR2 YNNKEL (reference sequence). DNA for the CDR3: TGTGCCAGCAGCCAGGTTAACTATGGCTACACCTTC. Its protein is CASSQVNYGYTF.

This clone was recorded only once. The CDR3 region is CASSVVGGADTQYF. CDR3 nucleotides: TGTGCCAGCAGCGTAGTGGGGGGAGCAGATACGCAGTATTTT. The chain carries TRBV9 and TRBJ2-3, with D tentatively TRBD2 (6 bases). The CDR3 loop spans 14 amino acids. Germline V gene data show CDR1 as SGDLS and CDR2 as YYNGEE. Trimming removed 0 bases at V and 4 bases at J, with 9 bases between. Complete variable domain (other parts from reference TRBV9 and TRBJ2-3): DSGVTQTPKHLITATGQRVTLRCSPRSGDLSVYWYQQSLDQGLQFLIQYYNGEERAKGNILERFSAQQFPDLHSELNLSSLELGDSALYFCASSVVGGADTQYFGPGTRLTVL.

This clone appeared a few times. The V and J genes are TRBV5-6 and TRBJ1-2; D is ambiguous. Germline CDR1 and CDR2: SGHDT and YYEEEE. This CDR3 spans 13 amino acids. V was clipped by 0 bases and J by 1 base, with 4 bases between them. CDR3 sequence reads: CASSLGLNYGYTF. The CDR3 nucleotides are TGTGCCAGCAGCTTGGGCCTTAACTATGGCTACACCTTC.

On this clone: The same CDR3 arises from other DNA sequences in this sample as well. CDR3 in amino acids: CASSYSSGGYEQYF. CDR3 bases: TGTGCCAGCAGTTACTCCTCAGGGGGATACGAGCAGTACTTC. The chain is built from TRBV6-6 and TRBJ2-7, with 7 bases that match TRBD1. Looked up from germline, CDR1 is MNHNY and CDR2 is SVGAGI (reference sequence). The CDR3 sequence is 14 residues long. V shed 0 bases and J 4 bases; nucleotides not matched to a gene: 3.